This TCR beta chain was sequenced in a study of blood T cell repertoires in COVID-19. CDR1 is SGHRS and CDR2 is YFSETQ in the germline V gene. The V end lost 0 bases, the J end lost 5 bases, and 6 bases lay between the germline ends. The CDR3 contains 13 residues. Some clones are missing from TCRdb's copy, which holds only in-frame ones; the method was immunoSEQ multiplex PCR. The sample contains approximately 140,000 clones, around four fifths of which appear only once. The sample taken for sequencing was peripheral blood. The chain combines TRBV5-1 with TRBJ1-5; D is perhaps TRBD1 (6 bases). The receptor was derived from a woman aged 40 to 50 with active or convalescent COVID-19. CDR3 amino acids: CASSLDRDQPQHF. The CDR3 coding sequence is TGCGCCAGCAGCTTGGACAGGGATCAGCCCCAGCATTTT. The variable domain in full, completed from reference TRBV5-1 and TRBJ1-5, reads KAGVTQTPRYLIKTRGQQVTLSCSPISGHRSVSWYQQTPGQGLQFLFEYFSETQRNKGNFPGRFSGRQFSNSRSEMNVSTLELGDSALYLCASSLDRDQPQHFGDGTRLSIL.